This T cell receptor (beta chain) was profiled in a study of response to subunit inactivated influenza vaccine (dated by TCRdb to the late 2010s). Turning to the overall study: To follow how T cells responded to a trivalent subunit inactivated influenza vaccine, the researchers relied on deep quantitative profiling of the T cell receptor repertoire. Findings and caveats that apply to the study as a whole: The authors suggested that each seasonal influenza vaccination may recruit only a limited number of new T cells.

Worth noting for this clonotype: No cognate antigen has been identified for it. No per-base quality is available; no much larger clone lies one base away.

Libraries came from RT-PCR. The sample was run on an Illumina HiSeq 2500. TCRdb cleaned the public reads at Q25 with fastp, built clones with MiXCR and kept in-frame beta chains. Every distinct CDR3 protein forms one entry, paired with its most common genes and DNA. Within this sample are roughly 620,000 distinct CDR3 sequences, with around 11% of them counted one time only. Together, the top ten hold approximately 11% of the sample. V loses 7 bases, J loses 7 bases, and the germline ends lie 11 bases apart. There are 12 amino acids in the CDR3, from cysteine to phenylalanine inclusive. Only CDR3 DNA remains: 36 bases, in frame from the first base. CDR1 MNHEY and CDR2 SVGEGT were looked up in the germline V gene. The same specimen was also included in a second study, on T cells expressing NK-cell markers. As described in the second report: 5'RACE template switching, by which a universal primer site and unique molecular identifiers were added, was used to make TCR beta cDNA libraries. TCR beta-chain repertoires were profiled in sorted CD3+CD56+NKG2C+, CD3+CD56+NKG2C- and CD3+CD56-NKG2C+ T-cell subsets from about 8 donors. Among the eight sequenced donors, seven were HCMV-seropositive and one was HCMV-seronegative. To restrict sorting to alphabetaTCR-expressing T cells, an anti-gammadeltaTCR antibody was added in several experiments. In a handful of donors, the dominant CD3+CD56+NKG2C+ clonotypes were among the top 10 CD8+ clonotypes and accounted for roughly 1.0-7.5% of CD8+ T cells. Those dominant clonotypes were again the most abundant among CD3+CD56-NKG2C+ cells in a few donors, at about 25-65%. Whether the expanded NKG2C-expressing T cell clones were specific for HCMV antigens was left unclear. The study sequenced eight donors, all healthy volunteers chosen at random: three men and five women. To determine HCMV serostatus, a commercial ELISA kit was used to detect HCMV-specific IgG in serum. Ficoll density gradient centrifugation was used to isolate peripheral blood mononuclear cells from blood. Bulk peripheral blood T-cell repertoires were additionally sequenced from unsorted PBMC for about 6 donors. cDNA synthesis was primed from the TCR beta constant segment and was followed by two successive PCR amplification steps. Illumina HiSeq 2000/2500, MiSeq or NextSeq was used to sequence libraries as 2 x 150 bp reads. MIGEC handled demultiplexing of the reads and grouping by UMI, while MiTCR was used to assemble and quantify clonotypes. To remove erroneous sequences, TCR cDNA sequences were retained only when supported by two or more reads. Downstream repertoire analysis used the tcR package, and clonotypes were matched across fractions by CDR3 nucleotide sequence plus V segment. VDJmatch was used to annotate antigen specificity against VDJdb, with one amino acid substitution in CDR3 permitted.

In this chain, TRBV6-2 or TRBV6-3 is recombined with TRBJ2-1; no D gene is confidently identified. Sequenced here: PBMCs from blood, sampled on the day of vaccination. The clonotype comes from a man aged 45-60 years who received an inactivated influenza vaccine. Donor details come from another sample of the same person, matched by shared clones. CDR3 loop: CASTDSLNEQFF. The DNA sequence is TGTGCCAGCACCGACTCGCTTAATGAGCAGTTCTTC.